The clone carrying this TCR beta chain has a single count. Its antigen remains unidentified. This CDR3 region has 13 residues. Per the germline V gene, CDR1 is SNHLY and CDR2 is FYNNEI. V lost 7 bases and J 1 base, leaving 10 bases between the germline ends. Assay used: immunoSEQ multiplex PCR; TCRdb lists only in-frame clones, some missing. Among more than 100,000 clones listed, around 91% were seen once. The data belong to a study of T cell responses to AZD1222 COVID-19 vaccine. Study as a whole: Analysis merged second doses at about 4 or about 12 weeks. Findings and limits, study-wide: Spike-specific TCR breadth and depth were elevated following two AZD1222 doses. Clonal diversity may have been underestimated in mostly white British donors. Reports say nearly half of spike-specific TCRs go after unmutated variant regions.

This clonotype was sampled from an adult in good health. The specimen was peripheral blood, collected on day 0 of AZD1222 vaccination. The chain joins TRBV2 to TRBJ1-1; D gene uncertain. CDR3 sequence (DNA): TGTGCCAGCAACGAGGGAAGGAACACTGAAGCTTTCTTT. This encodes CASNEGRNTEAFF.